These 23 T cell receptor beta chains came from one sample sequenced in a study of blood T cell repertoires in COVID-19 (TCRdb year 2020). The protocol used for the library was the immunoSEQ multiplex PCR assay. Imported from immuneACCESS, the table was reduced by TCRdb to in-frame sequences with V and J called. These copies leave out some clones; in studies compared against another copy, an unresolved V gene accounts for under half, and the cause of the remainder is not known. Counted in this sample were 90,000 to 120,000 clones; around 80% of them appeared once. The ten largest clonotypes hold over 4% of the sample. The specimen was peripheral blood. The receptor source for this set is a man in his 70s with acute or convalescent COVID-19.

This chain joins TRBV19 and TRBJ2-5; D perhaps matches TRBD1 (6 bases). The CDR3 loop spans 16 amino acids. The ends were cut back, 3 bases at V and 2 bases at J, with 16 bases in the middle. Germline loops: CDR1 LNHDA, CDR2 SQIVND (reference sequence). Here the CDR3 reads CASSISRGPIQETQYF. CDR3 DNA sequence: TGTGCCAGTAGTATCTCCAGGGGCCCAATTCAAGAGACCCAGTACTTC. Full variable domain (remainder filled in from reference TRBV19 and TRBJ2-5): DGGITQSPKYLFRKEGQNVTLSCEQNLNHDAMYWYRQDPGQGLRLIYYSQIVNDFQKGDIAEGYSVSREKKESFPLTVTSAQKNPTAFYLCASSISRGPIQETQYFGPGTRLLVL.

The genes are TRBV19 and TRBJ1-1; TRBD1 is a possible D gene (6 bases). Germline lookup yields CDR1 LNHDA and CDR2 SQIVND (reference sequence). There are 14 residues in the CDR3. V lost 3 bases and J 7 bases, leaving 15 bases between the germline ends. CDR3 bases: TGTGCCAGTAGTATCCTACAGGGCGGCAATGAAGCTTTCTTT. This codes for CASSILQGGNEAFF. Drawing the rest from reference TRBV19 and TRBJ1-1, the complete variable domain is DGGITQSPKYLFRKEGQNVTLSCEQNLNHDAMYWYRQDPGQGLRLIYYSQIVNDFQKGDIAEGYSVSREKKESFPLTVTSAQKNPTAFYLCASSILQGGNEAFFGQGTRLTVV.

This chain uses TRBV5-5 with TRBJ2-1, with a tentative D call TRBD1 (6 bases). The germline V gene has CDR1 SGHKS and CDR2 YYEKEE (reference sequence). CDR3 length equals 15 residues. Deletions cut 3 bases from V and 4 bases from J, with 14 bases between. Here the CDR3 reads CASSWTGQSYNEQFF. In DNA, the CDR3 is TGTGCCAGCAGCTGGACCGGACAGTCTTACAATGAGCAGTTCTTC.

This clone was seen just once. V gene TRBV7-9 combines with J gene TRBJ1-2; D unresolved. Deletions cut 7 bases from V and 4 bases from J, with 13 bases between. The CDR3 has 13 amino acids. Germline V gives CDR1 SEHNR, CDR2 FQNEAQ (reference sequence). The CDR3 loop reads CASTDGAAYGYTF. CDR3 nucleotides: TGTGCCAGCACCGACGGCGCGGCCTATGGCTACACCTTC.

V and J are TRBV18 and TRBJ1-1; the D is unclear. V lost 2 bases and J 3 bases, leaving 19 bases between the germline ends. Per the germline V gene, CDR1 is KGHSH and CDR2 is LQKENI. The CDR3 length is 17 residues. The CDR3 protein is CASSPTATTVEDTEAFF. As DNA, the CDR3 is TGTGCCAGCTCACCAACGGCCACAACGGTCGAGGACACTGAAGCTTTCTTT.

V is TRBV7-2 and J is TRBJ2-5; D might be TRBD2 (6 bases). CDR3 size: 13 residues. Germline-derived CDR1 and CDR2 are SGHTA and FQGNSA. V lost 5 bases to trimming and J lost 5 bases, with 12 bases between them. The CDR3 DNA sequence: TGTGCCAGCAGCCCCCCTGGAGGGGAGACCCAGTACTTC. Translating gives CASSPPGGETQYF.

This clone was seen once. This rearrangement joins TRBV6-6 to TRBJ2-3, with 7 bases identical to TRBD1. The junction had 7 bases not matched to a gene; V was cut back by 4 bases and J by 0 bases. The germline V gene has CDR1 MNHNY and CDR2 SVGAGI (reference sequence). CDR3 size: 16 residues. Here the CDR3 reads CASSWPQGVSTDTQYF. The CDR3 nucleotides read TGTGCCAGCAGTTGGCCCCAGGGGGTCAGCACAGATACGCAGTATTTT.

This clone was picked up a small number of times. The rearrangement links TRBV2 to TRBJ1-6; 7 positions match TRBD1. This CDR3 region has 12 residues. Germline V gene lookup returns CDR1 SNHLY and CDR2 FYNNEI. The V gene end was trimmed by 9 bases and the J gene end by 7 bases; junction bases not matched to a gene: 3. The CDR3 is CARGTANSPLHF. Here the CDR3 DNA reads TGTGCCAGAGGGACAGCCAATTCACCCCTCCACTTT. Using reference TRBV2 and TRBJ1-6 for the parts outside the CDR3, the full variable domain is EPEVTQTPSHQVTQMGQEVILRCVPISNHLYFYWYRQILGQKVEFLVSFYNNEISEKSEIFDDQFSVERPDGSNFTLKIRSTKLEDSAMYFCARGTANSPLHFGNGTRLTVT.

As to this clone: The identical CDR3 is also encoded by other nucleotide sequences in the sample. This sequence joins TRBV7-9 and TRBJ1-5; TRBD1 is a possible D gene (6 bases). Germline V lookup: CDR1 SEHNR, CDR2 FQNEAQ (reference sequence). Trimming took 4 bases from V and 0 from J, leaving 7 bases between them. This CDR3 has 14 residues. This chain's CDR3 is CASSSDSSNQPQHF. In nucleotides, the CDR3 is TGTGCCAGCAGCTCGGACAGTAGCAATCAGCCCCAGCATTTT.

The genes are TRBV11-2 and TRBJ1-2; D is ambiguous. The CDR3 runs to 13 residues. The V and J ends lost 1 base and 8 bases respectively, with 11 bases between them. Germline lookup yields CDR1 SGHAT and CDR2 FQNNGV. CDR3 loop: CASSLGSYRGYTF. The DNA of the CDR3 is TGTGCCAGCAGCTTAGGTAGTTATCGGGGCTACACCTTC.

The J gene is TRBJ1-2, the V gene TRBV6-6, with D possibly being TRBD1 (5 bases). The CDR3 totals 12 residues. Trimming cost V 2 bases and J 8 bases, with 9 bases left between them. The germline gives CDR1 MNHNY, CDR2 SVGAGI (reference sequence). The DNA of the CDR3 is TGTGCCAGCAGTTACGGGGCATCGGGCTACACCTTC. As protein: CASSYGASGYTF.

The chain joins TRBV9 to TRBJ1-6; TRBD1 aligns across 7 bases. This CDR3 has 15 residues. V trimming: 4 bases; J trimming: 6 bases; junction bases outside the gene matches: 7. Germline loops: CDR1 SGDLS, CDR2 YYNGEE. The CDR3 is CASSPPGTVNSPLHF. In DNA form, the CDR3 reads TGTGCCAGCAGCCCCCCCGGGACAGTTAATTCACCCCTCCACTTT.

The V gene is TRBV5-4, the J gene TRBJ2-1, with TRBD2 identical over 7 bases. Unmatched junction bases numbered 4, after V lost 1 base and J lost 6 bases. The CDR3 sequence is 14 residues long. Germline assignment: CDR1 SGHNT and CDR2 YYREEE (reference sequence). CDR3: CASSLKPGGNEQFF. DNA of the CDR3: TGTGCCAGCAGCTTGAAGCCGGGGGGCAATGAGCAGTTCTTC.

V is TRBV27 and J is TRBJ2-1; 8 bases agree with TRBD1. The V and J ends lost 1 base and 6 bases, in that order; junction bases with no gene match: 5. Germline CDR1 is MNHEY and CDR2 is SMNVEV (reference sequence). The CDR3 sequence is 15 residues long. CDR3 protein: CASSLWSTGGNEQFF. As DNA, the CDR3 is TGTGCCAGCAGTTTATGGTCAACAGGGGGCAATGAGCAGTTCTTC.

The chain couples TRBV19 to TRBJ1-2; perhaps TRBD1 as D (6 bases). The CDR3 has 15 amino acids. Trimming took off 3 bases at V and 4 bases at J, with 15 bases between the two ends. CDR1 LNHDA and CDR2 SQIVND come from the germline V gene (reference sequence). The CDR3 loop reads CASSILGGLGYGYTF. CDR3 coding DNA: TGTGCCAGTAGTATTCTCGGGGGGCTAGGCTATGGCTACACCTTC.

The CDR3 region is CASSPQAGVLNTEAFF. CDR3 nucleotide sequence: TGTGCCAGCAGCCCTCAAGCCGGGGTATTGAACACTGAAGCTTTCTTT. V and J are TRBV5-5 and TRBJ1-1; unclear D gene. CDR3 length: 16 amino acids. Germline V gene data show CDR1 as SGHKS and CDR2 as YYEKEE (reference sequence). V shed 4 bases and J shed 0 bases, with 16 bases lying between them.

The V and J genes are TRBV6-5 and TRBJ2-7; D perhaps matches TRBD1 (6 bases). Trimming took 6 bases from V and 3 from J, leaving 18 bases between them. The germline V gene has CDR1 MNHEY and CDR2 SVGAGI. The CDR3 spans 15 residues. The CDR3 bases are TGTGCCAGCAGACCCTCGGACAGAACCCTCTACGAGCAGTACTTC. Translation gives CASRPSDRTLYEQYF.

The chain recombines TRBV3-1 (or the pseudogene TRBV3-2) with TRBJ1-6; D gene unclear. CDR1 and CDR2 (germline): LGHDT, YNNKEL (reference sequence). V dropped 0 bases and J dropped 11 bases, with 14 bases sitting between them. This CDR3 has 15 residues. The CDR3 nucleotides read TGTGCCAGCAGCCAAGATCGAGAGGGCGTGACACCCCTCCACTTT. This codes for CASSQDREGVTPLHF.

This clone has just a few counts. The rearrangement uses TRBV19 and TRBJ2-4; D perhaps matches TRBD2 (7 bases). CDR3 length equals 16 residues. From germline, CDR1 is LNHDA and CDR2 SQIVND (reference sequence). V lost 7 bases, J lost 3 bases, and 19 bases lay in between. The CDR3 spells CASMFLGGEGKNIQYF. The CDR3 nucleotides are TGTGCCAGTATGTTCCTAGGGGGGGAGGGCAAAAACATTCAGTACTTC. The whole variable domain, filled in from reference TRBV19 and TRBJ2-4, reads DGGITQSPKYLFRKEGQNVTLSCEQNLNHDAMYWYRQDPGQGLRLIYYSQIVNDFQKGDIAEGYSVSREKKESFPLTVTSAQKNPTAFYLCASMFLGGEGKNIQYFGAGTRLSVL.

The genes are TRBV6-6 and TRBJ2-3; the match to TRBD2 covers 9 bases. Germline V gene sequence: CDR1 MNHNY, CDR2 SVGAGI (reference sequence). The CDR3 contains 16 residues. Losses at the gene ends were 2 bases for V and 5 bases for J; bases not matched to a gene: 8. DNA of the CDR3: TGTGCCAGCAGTTACAACGGCGGGGGGGCCGGAGATACGCAGTATTTT. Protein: CASSYNGGGAGDTQYF.

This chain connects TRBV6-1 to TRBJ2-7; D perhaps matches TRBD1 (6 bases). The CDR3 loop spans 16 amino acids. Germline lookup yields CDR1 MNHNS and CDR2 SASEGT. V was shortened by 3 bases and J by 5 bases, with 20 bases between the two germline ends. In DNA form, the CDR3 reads TGTGCCAGCAGTGACAGAGGGGGTCCAAGGAGCCACGAGCAGTACTTC. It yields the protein CASSDRGGPRSHEQYF.

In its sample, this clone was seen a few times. CDR3 in amino acids: CASSLSSQGYMQETQYF. The CDR3 DNA sequence: TGTGCCAGCAGCTTGTCGTCCCAGGGGTACATGCAAGAGACCCAGTACTTC. This sequence joins TRBV5-6 and TRBJ2-5, with a possible D match to TRBD1 (6 bases). The V gene's germline CDR1 is SGHDT and CDR2 YYEEEE. Trimming shortened V by 1 base and J by 2 bases, and 18 bases separated the two germline ends. This CDR3 region has 17 residues. The variable domain in full, completed from reference TRBV5-6 and TRBJ2-5, reads DAGVTQSPTHLIKTRGQQVTLRCSPKSGHDTVSWYQQALGQGPQFIFQYYEEEERQRGNFPDRFSGHQFPNYSSELNVNALLLGDSALYLCASSLSSQGYMQETQYFGPGTRLLVL.

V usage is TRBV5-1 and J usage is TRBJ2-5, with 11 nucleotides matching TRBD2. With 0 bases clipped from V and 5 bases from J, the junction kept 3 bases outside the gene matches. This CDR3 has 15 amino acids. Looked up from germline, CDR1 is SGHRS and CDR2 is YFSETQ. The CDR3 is CASSLAPSGGETQYF. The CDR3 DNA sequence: TGCGCCAGCAGCTTGGCCCCTAGCGGGGGGGAGACCCAGTACTTC.